This entry describes one TCR beta chain. Original processing notes: The assay estimated nucleated cells by amplifying reference gene primers. Generated by immunoSEQ multiplex PCR, the TCRdb table keeps only in-frame clones and is missing some. Clone size and the V and J calls come from that table; the DNA yielded D and trimming. The table has 200,000 to 250,000 clones, 83% seen once. Patients from Seattle were sampled longitudinally, starting during active infection. V dropped 2 bases and J dropped 5 bases, with 12 bases sitting between them. The germline CDR1 and CDR2 sequences are SNHLY and FYNNEI. The CDR3 covers 14 residues. This specimen belongs to a study of blood T cell repertoires in COVID-19. Study background: Samples representing acute and convalescent COVID-19 were sourced from the United States, Italy and Spain. The analysed material was cDNA or gDNA that came from T cells, B-cell-depleted T cells, or PBMCs.

The receptor was derived from a woman between 25 and 40 years old with COVID-19, enrolled during active disease. The sample was peripheral blood. The rearrangement uses TRBV2 and TRBJ2-5, with unresolved D. The CDR3 reads CASSESGPRETQYF. The CDR3 nucleotides read TGTGCCAGCAGTGAATCGGGTCCGCGGGAGACCCAGTACTTC.